This TCR beta chain was captured in a study of blood T cell repertoires in COVID-19. The CDR3 totals 17 residues. V gave up 0 bases and J gave up 7 bases, with 22 bases separating them. CDR1 and CDR2 from the germline V gene are SGDLS and YYNGEE. Sequenced by immunoSEQ multiplex PCR; TCRdb stores in-frame clones only, minus some. The data contain 55,000 to 80,000 clones, roughly 80% of them singletons. The sequencing input was peripheral blood. The chain joins TRBV9 to TRBJ2-5, with D maybe TRBD2 (5 bases). The source of this sequence is a man in his 70s with acute or convalescent COVID-19. CDR3 DNA: TGTGCCAGCAGCGTAGCTAAGACTACTGGGCTCGTGGGGACCCAGTACTTC. This sequence encodes CASSVAKTTGLVGTQYF.